A single sample is the source of the 5 T cell receptor beta chains below, sequenced in a study of cytomegalovirus exposure and HLA in healthy donors. The method was immunoSEQ multiplex PCR; TCRdb's version includes in-frame clones alone and lacks a portion of them. The repertoire holds roughly 250,000 clones, with 90% as singletons. The sample was PBMCs. Receptor source: a woman under 30 in good health and CMV-seronegative.

V gene TRBV9 combines with J gene TRBJ2-1; 10 bases align to TRBD2. The CDR3 sequence is 12 residues long. The germline V gene has CDR1 SGDLS and CDR2 YYNGEE. The ends lost 4 bases at V and 9 bases at J; junction bases unmatched: 1. CDR3 residues: CASSRTSGEQFF. CDR3 coding DNA: TGTGCCAGCAGCCGGACTAGCGGTGAGCAGTTCTTC.

V gene TRBV27 combines with J gene TRBJ1-5; D not resolved. The CDR3 is 16 residues long. Germline CDR1 reads MNHEY; CDR2 reads SMNVEV (reference sequence). Trimming took 5 bases from V and 0 from J, leaving 14 bases between them. CDR3 in amino acids: CASSHAVDYSNQPQHF. In DNA, the CDR3 is TGTGCCAGCAGTCACGCGGTGGATTATAGCAATCAGCCCCAGCATTTT.

The rearrangement joins TRBV28 to TRBJ2-7; TRBD1 might be the D (5 bases). Trimming left V 5 bases short and J 2 bases short, with 16 bases between. Germline V gives CDR1 MDHEN, CDR2 SYDVKM. The CDR3 sequence is 15 residues long. The CDR3 DNA follows: TGTGCCAGCAGTCCACGGGCAGGGTTCCCCTACGAGCAGTACTTC. It translates to CASSPRAGFPYEQYF.

V is TRBV5-1 and J is TRBJ1-1; possible D gene TRBD1, 5 bases. Germline CDR1 SGHRS, CDR2 YFSETQ. Trimming took 2 bases from V and 1 from J, leaving 9 bases between them. This CDR3 has 14 amino acids. In DNA, the CDR3 is TGCGCCAGCAGCTTTGCGGGGCAGAACACTGAAGCTTTCTTT. Translation gives CASSFAGQNTEAFF. The complete variable domain, with remaining parts taken from reference TRBV5-1 and TRBJ1-1, reads KAGVTQTPRYLIKTRGQQVTLSCSPISGHRSVSWYQQTPGQGLQFLFEYFSETQRNKGNFPGRFSGRQFSNSRSEMNVSTLELGDSALYLCASSFAGQNTEAFFGQGTRLTVV.

The chain recombines TRBV7-9 with TRBJ2-1, with D perhaps matching TRBD2 (6 bases). CDR1 SEHNR and CDR2 FQNEAQ come from the germline V gene (reference sequence). Trimming took 1 base from V and 4 from J, leaving 11 bases between them. CDR3 length: 15 amino acids. CDR3 bases: TGTGCCAGCAGCTTAGGGGGAGGCAGATACAATGAGCAGTTCTTC. Residues: CASSLGGGRYNEQFF.